The 17 T cell receptor beta chains reported below all come from one sample, sequenced in a study of human T cells and chemical hapten exposure (dated by TCRdb to the early 2020s). Preparation of the library involved RACE. Sequenced on a NextSeq 500. The public reads were run again by TCRdb, first through fastp at Q25 and then through MiXCR, and only productive beta chains were kept. Rows matching on CDR3 protein sequence are summarized as one entry with the most common DNA and genes. In this sample the table shows some 78,000 distinct CDR3 sequences, under 10% of which occur a single time. The top ten clones comprise about 1.4% of the sample. The time point label here, explained by the study, means: healthy volunteer bleed at 6 weeks. Total RNA was isolated from unfractionated whole blood collected in Tempus Blood RNA tubes. Source material: whole blood. Source of these receptors: a male donor in good health. Some clones in this sample may be carry-over from other donors' samples.

The CDR3 region is CASSLAPGSEAFF. CDR3 in DNA: TGTGCCAGCAGCTTGGCCCCGGGCTCTGAAGCTTTCTTT. This chain connects TRBV5-6 to TRBJ1-1; unclear D gene. Germline assignment: CDR1 SGHDT and CDR2 YYEEEE. The CDR3 is 13 residues long. The ends were cut back, 0 bases at V and 6 bases at J, with 9 bases in the middle.

This clonotype has a handful of counts. The V and J genes are TRBV10-2 and TRBJ2-1; tentatively, D is TRBD2 (6 bases). Germline V gives CDR1 WSHSY, CDR2 SAAADI. The CDR3 sequence is 16 residues long. Trimming pared 2 bases from V and 0 bases from J, leaving 11 bases between. The CDR3: CASSEGVRDSYNEQFF. As DNA, the CDR3 is TGCGCCAGCAGTGAGGGGGTGCGGGACTCCTACAATGAGCAGTTCTTC.

The chain links TRBV10-3 to TRBJ2-3, with 10 bases matching TRBD2. The CDR3 covers 20 residues. With V trimmed by 9 bases and J by 0 bases, 21 bases remained unmatched. The germline V gene has CDR1 ENHRY and CDR2 SYGVKD. The CDR3 sequence is CAISFIGSGGQIISTDTQYF. The CDR3 DNA is TGTGCCATATCGTTTATAGGTAGCGGGGGGCAGATCATTAGCACAGATACGCAGTATTTT.

The chain combines TRBV14 with TRBJ1-4; D remains ambiguous. This CDR3 has 16 amino acids. V lost 1 base, J lost 0 bases, and 9 bases lay in between. The V gene's germline CDR1 is SGHDN and CDR2 FVKESK. The CDR3 DNA reads TGTGCCAGCAGCCAAGGAGGGAAAGCAACTAATGAAAAACTGTTTTTT. Translated, it gives CASSQGGKATNEKLFF.

This clonotype appeared a few times. The chain joins TRBV7-6 to TRBJ2-5, with D maybe TRBD1 (6 bases). V lost 0 bases, J lost 5 bases, and 10 bases lay in between. CDR1 is SGHVS, CDR2 FNYEAQ, per germline. This CDR3 comprises 14 residues. The CDR3 nucleotides read TGTGCCAGCAGCTTAGCGCCCCAGGGGGAGACCCAGTACTTC. Amino acids: CASSLAPQGETQYF.

This clonotype appeared many times. V gene TRBV11-1 combines with J gene TRBJ2-1; TRBD2 matches 9 bases. Germline values: CDR1 SGHAT, CDR2 FQDESV (reference sequence). Unmatched junction bases numbered 10, after V lost 5 bases and J lost 8 bases. This CDR3 contains 15 residues. Written as DNA, the CDR3 is TGTGCCAGCAGCCCCCCCCTAGCGGGGAGGGATGAGCAGTTCTTC. Residues: CASSPPLAGRDEQFF.

J is TRBJ1-1 and V is TRBV12-3 or TRBV12-4; possibly TRBD1 for D (6 bases). Trimming took off 7 bases at V and 0 bases at J, with 12 bases between the two ends. This CDR3 region has 14 residues. As DNA, the CDR3 is TGTGCCAGCACTGGACAGAGCATGAACACTGAAGCTTTCTTT. Protein: CASTGQSMNTEAFF.

Ten or more counts support this clonotype. The V gene is TRBV4-1, the J gene TRBJ1-3; D possibly corresponds to TRBD1 (5 bases). There are 20 residues in the CDR3. In germline, CDR1 is MGHRA, CDR2 YSYEKL. Trimming stripped 1 base from V and 0 bases from J, with 22 bases between. CDR3 in amino acids: CASSQASVLGTESSGNTIYF. CDR3 in DNA: TGCGCCAGCAGCCAAGCGTCGGTACTTGGGACGGAGAGCTCTGGAAACACCATATATTTT.

This clonotype was counted only a few times. The chain employs TRBV20-1 and TRBJ2-2, with 10 nucleotides matching TRBD2. The CDR3 is 16 residues long. The germline CDR1 and CDR2 sequences are DFQATT and SNEGSKA (reference sequence). The J segment lost 3 bases and the V segment lost 4 bases, leaving 8 bases of the junction unmatched. The CDR3 DNA reads as TGCAGTGCTAAAAGCGGGAGGGCCGTGGACACCGGGGAGCTGTTTTTT. Its protein is CSAKSGRAVDTGELFF.

This clonotype was seen a handful of times. This chain uses TRBV12-3 or TRBV12-4 with TRBJ1-2; 8 bases align to TRBD1. CDR3 length: 14 residues. The trim removed 5 bases at V and 4 bases at J, leaving 6 bases unmatched. CDR3 sequence: CASSTGGPSYGYTF. As DNA, the CDR3 is TGTGCCAGCAGTACAGGGGGTCCGAGCTATGGCTACACCTTC.

The genes are TRBV18 and TRBJ1-1; 9 bases are shared with TRBD1. The V gene end was trimmed by 5 bases and the J gene end by 1 base; junction bases not matched to a gene: 5. CDR1 and CDR2 from the germline V gene are KGHSH and LQKENI. This CDR3 has 15 residues. CDR3 bases: TGTGCCAGCTCAGAACAGGGGGCGGAGAACACTGAAGCTTTCTTT. Translating gives CASSEQGAENTEAFF.

This clonotype was seen at least ten times. The V and J genes are TRBV6-1 and TRBJ2-1; the D gene is possibly TRBD2 (6 bases). This CDR3 is 17 amino acids long. Germline lookup yields CDR1 MNHNS and CDR2 SASEGT. The V end lost 2 bases, the J end lost 0 bases, and 14 bases lay between the germline ends. The CDR3 DNA reads as TGTGCCAGCAGTGAATCGGAACGGGAGTTCTCCTACAATGAGCAGTTCTTC. Translated, it gives CASSESEREFSYNEQFF.

This clonotype was seen many times. The rearrangement uses TRBV30 and TRBJ2-7; no reliable D call. The V and J ends lost 0 bases and 5 bases respectively, with 5 bases between them. The CDR3 has 11 residues. Germline CDR1 and CDR2: GTSNPN and SVGIG (reference sequence). The CDR3 DNA follows: TGTGCCTGGAGTGTAAACGACGAGCAGTACTTC. Its protein is CAWSVNDEQYF.

J is TRBJ1-2 and V is TRBV12-3 or TRBV12-4, with D unclear. V was trimmed by 3 bases and J by 4 bases, leaving 9 bases between them. The CDR3 extends over 13 amino acids. CDR3 region: CASSFEGSYGYTF. Written as DNA, the CDR3 is TGTGCCAGCAGTTTTGAGGGAAGCTATGGCTACACCTTC.

This clonotype was recorded at least ten times. J is TRBJ2-3 and V is TRBV29-1; 7 nucleotides match TRBD2. The CDR3 spans 16 residues. The J segment lost 2 bases and the V segment lost 3 bases, leaving 11 bases of the junction unmatched. Germline lookup yields CDR1 SQVTM and CDR2 ANQGSEA. The CDR3 loop is CSVDETSARPTDTQYF. CDR3 nucleotide sequence: TGCAGCGTTGACGAAACTAGCGCTCGCCCCACAGATACGCAGTATTTT.

This clonotype occurred many times. The chain has TRBV7-9 and TRBJ2-1, with 7 bases identical to TRBD1. This CDR3 contains 16 residues. V lost 6 bases, J lost 6 bases, and 14 bases stayed unmatched. CDR1 and CDR2 (germline): SEHNR, FQNEAQ (reference sequence). Written as DNA, the CDR3 is TGTGCCAGCAGATCTACCGACAGGGTTGTTTTCAATGAGCAGTTCTTC. It codes for CASRSTDRVVFNEQFF.

There are a few counts of this clonotype. The chain uses TRBV20-1 and TRBJ1-5; D is ambiguous. The CDR3 loop spans 14 amino acids. CDR1 and CDR2 from the germline V gene are DFQATT and SNEGSKA (reference sequence). V lost 3 bases and J 3 bases, leaving 12 bases between the germline ends. Written as DNA, the CDR3 is TGCAGTGCTAGTACAGAGATGATCAATCAGCCCCAGCATTTT. Translating gives CSASTEMINQPQHF.